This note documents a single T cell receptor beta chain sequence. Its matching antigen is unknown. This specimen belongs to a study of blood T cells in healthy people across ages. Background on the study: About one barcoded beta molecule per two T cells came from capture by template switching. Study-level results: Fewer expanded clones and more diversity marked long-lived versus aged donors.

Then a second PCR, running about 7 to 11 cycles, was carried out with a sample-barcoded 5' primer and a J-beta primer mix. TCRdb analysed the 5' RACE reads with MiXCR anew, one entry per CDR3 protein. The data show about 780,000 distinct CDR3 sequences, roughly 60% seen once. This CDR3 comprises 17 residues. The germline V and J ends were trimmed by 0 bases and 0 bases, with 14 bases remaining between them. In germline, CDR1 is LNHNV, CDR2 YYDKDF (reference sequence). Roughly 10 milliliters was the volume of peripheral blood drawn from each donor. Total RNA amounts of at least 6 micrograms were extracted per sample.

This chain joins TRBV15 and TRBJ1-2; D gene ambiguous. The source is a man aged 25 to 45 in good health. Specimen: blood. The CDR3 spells CATSRDLGDGPNYGYTF. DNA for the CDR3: TGTGCCACCAGCAGAGATTTGGGTGACGGACCTAACTATGGCTACACCTTC.